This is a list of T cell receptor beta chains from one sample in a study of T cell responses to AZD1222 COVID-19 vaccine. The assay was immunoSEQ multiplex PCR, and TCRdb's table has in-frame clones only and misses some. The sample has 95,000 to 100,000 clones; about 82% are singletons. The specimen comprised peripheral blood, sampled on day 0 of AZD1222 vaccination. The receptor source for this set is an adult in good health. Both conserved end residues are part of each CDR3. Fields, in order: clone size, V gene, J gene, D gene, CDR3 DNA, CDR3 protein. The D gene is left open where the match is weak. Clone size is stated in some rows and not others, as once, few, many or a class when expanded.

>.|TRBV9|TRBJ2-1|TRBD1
TGTGCCAGCAGCTCCAGGACAGGGCCCCAGGGAGATAATGAGCAGTTCTTC
CASSSRTGPQGDNEQFF
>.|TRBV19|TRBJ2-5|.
TGTGCCAGTAGCCGCAACAGGGCCCGGGAGACCCAGTACTTC
CASSRNRARETQYF
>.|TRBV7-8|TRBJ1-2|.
TGTGCCAGCAGCTTAGTTGGGGACCCGTTCTATGGCTACACCTTC
CASSLVGDPFYGYTF
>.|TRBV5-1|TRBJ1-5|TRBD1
TGCGCCAGCAAACAGGGGTCTGGGGACAATCAGCCCCAGCATTTT
CASKQGSGDNQPQHF
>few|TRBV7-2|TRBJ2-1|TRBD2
TGTGCCAGCAGCTTAGAAGCGGGAGTGGGAAATGAGCAGTTCTTC
CASSLEAGVGNEQFF
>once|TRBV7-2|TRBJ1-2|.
TGTGCCAGCAGCGCGGGTCTAGCCCTCTATGGCTACACCTTC
CASSAGLALYGYTF
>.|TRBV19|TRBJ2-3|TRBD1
TGTGCCAGTCGGGACAGAAGCACAGATACGCAGTATTTT
CASRDRSTDTQYF
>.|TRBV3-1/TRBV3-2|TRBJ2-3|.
TGTGCCAGCAGCCAAGCCGGAGATACGCAGTATTTT
CASSQAGDTQYF
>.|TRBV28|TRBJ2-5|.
TGTGCCAGCAGTTTATGGTCACAGAGAACAAGAGGGACCCAGTACTTC
CASSLWSQRTRGTQYF
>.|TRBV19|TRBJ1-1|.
TGTGCCAGTAGGGTAGGGCCGAACACTGAAGCTTTCTTT
CASRVGPNTEAFF
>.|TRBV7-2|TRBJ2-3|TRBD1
TGTGCCAGCAGCCGTCGACAGGGGGCAGATACGCAGTATTTT
CASSRRQGADTQYF
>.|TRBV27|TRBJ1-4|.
TGTGCCAGCAGTTTTGGGAATGAAAAACTGTTTTTT
CASSFGNEKLFF
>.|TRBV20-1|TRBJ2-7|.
TGCAGTGCTAAAGGGGGATACGAGCAGTACTTC
CSAKGGYEQYF
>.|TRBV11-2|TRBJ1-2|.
TGTGCCAGCAGCCAATACGGGACGGAATGGGGTGGCTACACCTTC
CASSQYGTEWGGYTF
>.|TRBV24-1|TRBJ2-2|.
TGTGCCACCTCGGGTGGGGAAAGGGGTCACAACACCGGGGAGCTGTTTTTT
CATSGGERGHNTGELFF
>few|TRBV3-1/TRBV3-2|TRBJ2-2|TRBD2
TGTGCCAGCAGCCAAGGGACTAGCGGGAACACCGGGGAGCTGTTTTTT
CASSQGTSGNTGELFF
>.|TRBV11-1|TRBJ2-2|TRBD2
TGTGCCAGCAGCTTAGCTAGCGGGAAAACCGGGGAGCTGTTTTTT
CASSLASGKTGELFF